The 20 T cell receptor beta chains presented below share a single source sample, sequenced in a study of cytomegalovirus exposure and HLA in healthy donors. Some clones are missing from TCRdb's copy, which holds only in-frame ones; the method was immunoSEQ multiplex PCR. The table has about 110,000 clones, over 75% seen once; the top ten hold approximately 3%. Sequencing used PBMCs. These receptors originate from a woman aged 18-29 years in good health and CMV-seronegative.

The CDR3 loop reads CASGLGGGQPQHF. CDR3 in DNA: TGTGCTAGTGGTTTGGGAGGGGGTCAGCCCCAGCATTTT. This sequence joins TRBV12-5 and TRBJ1-5, with D possibly being TRBD1 (6 bases). The CDR3 is made up of 13 amino acids. V lost 1 base and J lost 6, with 7 bases in between. Germline-derived CDR1 and CDR2 are LGHNT and FRNRAP. Combining the CDR3 with reference TRBV12-5 and TRBJ1-5 gives the whole variable domain DARVTQTPRHKVTEMGQEVTMRCQPILGHNTVFWYRQTMMQGLELLAYFRNRAPLDDSGMPKDRFSAEMPDATLATLKIQPSEPRDSAVYFCASGLGGGQPQHFGDGTRLSIL.

J is TRBJ1-3 and V is TRBV7-8; D unclear. This CDR3 has 17 residues. Deletions cut 0 bases from V and 0 bases from J, with 12 bases between. CDR1 is SGHVS, CDR2 FQNEAQ, per germline. For the CDR3, the DNA is TGTGCCAGCAGCTTAGCGAGCGCTGGGAGCTCTGGAAACACCATATATTTT. This codes for CASSLASAGSSGNTIYF.

This chain uses TRBV5-4 with TRBJ2-2, with 8 nucleotides matching TRBD2. CDR1 is SGHNT, CDR2 YYREEE, per germline (reference sequence). The CDR3 covers 15 residues. V shed 1 base and J 5 bases; nucleotides not matched to a gene: 4. The CDR3 loop reads CASSLMVAGTGELFF. The CDR3 DNA reads as TGTGCCAGCAGCTTGATGGTAGCGGGGACCGGGGAGCTGTTTTTT.

The gene calls are TRBV19 and TRBJ2-5, with D unclear. The germline gives CDR1 LNHDA, CDR2 SQIVND (reference sequence). This CDR3 has 13 residues. The V and J ends lost 7 bases and 2 bases respectively, with 11 bases between them. For the CDR3, the DNA is TGTGCCAGTATGTCGAACAGACAAGAGACCCAGTACTTC. This encodes CASMSNRQETQYF.

The chain links TRBV7-7 to TRBJ2-7; 9 positions agree with TRBD1. Looked up from germline, CDR1 is SSHAT and CDR2 is FNYEAQ (reference sequence). Trimming cost V 5 bases and J 1 base; bases outside gene matches: 12. CDR3 length equals 17 residues. DNA for the CDR3: TGTGCCAGCAGCCTATCCGGGACAGGGAGGGGGTCCTACGAGCAGTACTTC. This sequence encodes CASSLSGTGRGSYEQYF.

CDR3 in DNA: TGTGCCTGGGGGAACAGGGTAGGGACTGAAGCTTTCTTT. Translated, it gives CAWGNRVGTEAFF. This rearrangement joins TRBV30 to TRBJ1-1; TRBD1 is a possible D gene (6 bases). There are 13 residues in the CDR3. Looked up from germline, CDR1 is GTSNPN and CDR2 is SVGIG (reference sequence). Trimming left V 5 bases short and J 5 bases short, with 15 bases between.

The V and J genes are TRBV19 and TRBJ1-1; 7 bases line up with TRBD1. CDR1 LNHDA and CDR2 SQIVND come from the germline V gene (reference sequence). V was pared by 5 bases and J by 3 bases, with 12 bases of the junction left unmatched. CDR3 size: 16 residues. This chain's CDR3 is CASSSRDSGQYTEAFF. The DNA for the CDR3 is TGTGCCAGTAGTTCCAGGGACAGCGGTCAGTACACTGAAGCTTTCTTT.

This clone turned up a few times. V is TRBV7-2 and J is TRBJ2-7; 13 nucleotides align to TRBD2. From germline, CDR1 is SGHTA and CDR2 FQGNSA. This CDR3 has 14 amino acids. V was pared by 5 bases and J by 12 bases, with 10 bases of the junction left unmatched. The CDR3 sequence: CASSPQTSGGILYF. In nucleotides, the CDR3 is TGTGCCAGCAGCCCCCAGACTAGCGGGGGGATTTTGTACTTC.

This clone came up once. The chain links TRBV29-1 to TRBJ2-7, with D possibly matching TRBD1 (5 bases). V was trimmed by 7 bases and J by 1 base, leaving 14 bases between them. This CDR3 has 13 amino acids. Germline assignment: CDR1 SQVTM and CDR2 ANQGSEA. The CDR3 bases are TGCAGCGCGTCGTCGACAGAGTCCTACGAGCAGTACTTC. This sequence encodes CSASSTESYEQYF.

This clone showed up just a few times. V and J are TRBV6-1 and TRBJ1-4, with TRBD1 as a possible D gene (6 bases). The V end lost 8 bases, the J end lost 13 bases, and 17 bases lay between the germline ends. Germline V lookup: CDR1 MNHNS, CDR2 SASEGT. The CDR3 runs to 12 residues. In DNA form, the CDR3 reads TGTGCCAGCCACCCGGAAGGGGGACGACTGTTTTTT. It yields the protein CASHPEGGRLFF.

This chain uses TRBV20-1 with TRBJ1-1; D is ambiguous. The CDR3 has 11 amino acids. Germline CDR1 DFQATT, CDR2 SNEGSKA (reference sequence). Deletions cut 6 bases from V and 7 bases from J, with 12 bases between. The CDR3 here is CSAPLRIEAFF. The CDR3 bases are TGCAGTGCCCCCTTGCGGATTGAAGCTTTCTTT.

This clone was seen only once. This sequence joins TRBV27 and TRBJ1-1, with D hard to call. CDR1 is MNHEY and CDR2 is SMNVEV in the germline V gene (reference sequence). V lost 5 bases, J lost 0 bases, and 13 bases lay in between. The CDR3 contains 15 residues. CDR3 in DNA: TGTGCCAGCAGTCTGCGGGCGGCTTTGAACACTGAAGCTTTCTTT. This codes for CASSLRAALNTEAFF.

A single count supports this clone. The rearrangement links TRBV9 to TRBJ2-2; 8 bases line up with TRBD1. The CDR3 consists of 14 residues. V lost 3 bases, J lost 8 bases, and 6 bases stayed unmatched. Germline CDR1 reads SGDLS; CDR2 reads YYNGEE. In nucleotides, the CDR3 is TGTGCCAGCAGCGGGACAGGGTTGGAAGGGGAGCTGTTTTTT. This codes for CASSGTGLEGELFF.

V gene TRBV6-5 combines with J gene TRBJ1-2; a weak D match, TRBD1 (5 bases). The V gene lost 6 bases and the J gene lost 4 bases, with 12 bases spanning the gap. The CDR3 loop spans 13 amino acids. The germline V gene encodes CDR1 MNHEY and CDR2 SVGAGI. The CDR3: CASRTATAYGYTF. In DNA, the CDR3 is TGTGCCAGCAGAACGGCGACAGCCTATGGCTACACCTTC.

This chain links TRBV4-2 with TRBJ2-7; 8 nucleotides align to TRBD1. Per the germline V gene, CDR1 is LGHNA and CDR2 is YNFKEQ. The CDR3 is 15 amino acids. V was clipped by 4 bases and J by 2 bases; unmatched bases: 7. The CDR3 region has the DNA TGTGCCAGCAGCCGTTCCGGGACAGGCACCTACGAGCAGTACTTC. Amino acid sequence: CASSRSGTGTYEQYF.

V and J are TRBV5-6 and TRBJ1-5; 7 nucleotides align to TRBD1. This CDR3 comprises 17 residues. Germline V gives CDR1 SGHDT, CDR2 YYEEEE. With V trimmed by 4 bases and J by 4 bases, 14 bases remained unmatched. CDR3 loop: CASSLRKTGYTNQPQHF. The CDR3 nucleotides read TGTGCCAGCAGCCTTCGTAAGACAGGGTATACTAATCAGCCCCAGCATTTT. Full variable domain (rest looked up from reference TRBV5-6 and TRBJ1-5): DAGVTQSPTHLIKTRGQQVTLRCSPKSGHDTVSWYQQALGQGPQFIFQYYEEEERQRGNFPDRFSGHQFPNYSSELNVNALLLGDSALYLCASSLRKTGYTNQPQHFGDGTRLSIL.

The rearrangement joins TRBV25-1 to TRBJ2-2, with TRBD2 matching over 7 bases. V shed 3 bases and J 7 bases; nucleotides not matched to a gene: 5. Germline V gene lookup returns CDR1 MGHDK and CDR2 SYGVNS. The CDR3 length is 14 residues. CDR3 sequence (DNA): TGTGCCAGCAGTGATTGGGGGGAGGGCGGGGAGCTGTTTTTT. Residues: CASSDWGEGGELFF.

The chain employs TRBV7-8 and TRBJ2-7, with 7 positions matching TRBD1. CDR1 is SGHVS and CDR2 is FQNEAQ in the germline V gene. Losses at the gene ends were 3 bases for V and 5 bases for J; bases not matched to a gene: 13. The CDR3 has 16 residues. The CDR3 region is CASSFLRQGGLDEQYF. CDR3 DNA sequence: TGTGCCAGCAGCTTCCTACGACAGGGTGGTTTGGACGAGCAGTACTTC.

The genes are TRBV2 and TRBJ1-1; a weak D match, TRBD1 (5 bases). This CDR3 region has 14 residues. Germline V CDR1 and CDR2: SNHLY, FYNNEI. V lost 6 bases and J lost 2, with 13 bases in between. The CDR3 DNA reads TGTGCCAGCAGGGCGACAGAATCCAACACTGAAGCTTTCTTT. Translating it yields CASRATESNTEAFF.

This rearrangement joins TRBV27 to TRBJ2-1; D gene unclear. The germline V gene has CDR1 MNHEY and CDR2 SMNVEV (reference sequence). CDR3 length: 13 amino acids. Trimming shortened V by 2 bases and J by 4 bases, and 6 bases separated the two germline ends. CDR3 in DNA: TGTGCCAGCAGTTTAAAACGGTACAATGAGCAGTTCTTC. Translation: CASSLKRYNEQFF.